This TCR beta chain emerged from a study of blood T cell repertoires in COVID-19. Study-level background: Whether acute or convalescent, the COVID-19 samples came from the United States, Italy and Spain. Sample material is recorded as cDNA or gDNA derived from T cells, B-cell-depleted T cells, or PBMCs.

CDR1 is SGHTA and CDR2 is FQGNSA in the germline V gene. The CDR3 spans 16 residues. Trimming took 2 bases from V and 9 from J; bases not matched to a gene: 11. As handled by the study authors: Estimated nucleated cell counts came from reference gene primer amplification. TCRdb's copy holds only in-frame clones and misses some; the assay was immunoSEQ multiplex PCR. V and J calls and clone size are those listed in that table; D and trimming were worked out from the DNA. The table records about 31,000 clones, approximately 90% of them present only once. The origin of this receptor is a human donor in a cohort sampled during active COVID-19. This chain connects TRBV7-2 to TRBJ2-1; 9 bases align to TRBD2. Source material: peripheral blood. The CDR3 DNA follows: TGTGCCAGCAGCTTAATTGGCCAGCGGGGGGCTGGTGAGCAGTTCTTC. It codes for CASSLIGQRGAGEQFF. The whole variable domain, filled in from reference TRBV7-2 and TRBJ2-1, reads GAGVSQSPSNKVTEKGKDVELRCDPISGHTALYWYRQSLGQGLEFLIYFQGNSAPDKSGLPSDRFSAERTGGSVSTLTIQRTQQEDSAVYLCASSLIGQRGAGEQFFGPGTRLTVL.